This TCR beta chain stems from a study of blood T cell repertoires in COVID-19. Using immunoSEQ multiplex PCR, the repertoire was profiled, and TCRdb retains in-frame clones only, with some absent. The sample has about 180,000 clones, about 85% seen once; the top ten hold 2.5% to 3%. V trimming: 6 bases; J trimming: 3 bases; junction bases outside the gene matches: 13. The V gene's germline CDR1 is SNHLY and CDR2 FYNNEI. CDR3 length: 16 amino acids. The chain recombines TRBV2 with TRBJ2-5, with 7 positions matching TRBD1. Sequenced material: peripheral blood. This receptor was obtained from a woman aged 25-40 years with active or convalescent COVID-19. CDR3 DNA sequence: TGTGCCAGCAGCCTTGACCTCGGGACAGCTAAAGAGACCCAGTACTTC. This sequence encodes CASSLDLGTAKETQYF.